This entry lists 10 T cell receptor beta chains sequenced from one sample in a study of beta chain features in type 1 diabetes. Their cognate antigens are unknown. The study reverse transcribed the entire isolated RNA, so it sequenced expressed TCRB transcripts. Only in-frame clones appear in the TCRdb table, and some are missing; sequencing was by immunoSEQ multiplex PCR. This table holds around 40,000 clones, over 60% found once. Study-level points and caveats: Type 1 diabetes patients had moderately but significantly shorter TCRB CDR3s in all four CD4+ subsets.

Input material: Tregs from blood. These receptors all come from a woman between 18 and 29 years old with type 1 diabetes.

This clone was recorded a few times. This chain links TRBV6-1 with TRBJ1-1; 8 nucleotides agree with TRBD1. Germline CDR1 and CDR2: MNHNS and SASEGT. Germline trimming cut 8 bases from V and 5 bases from J; bases unmatched to any gene: 7. The CDR3 has 13 residues. The CDR3 bases are TGTGCCAGCCATATCGACAGGGGAACTGAAGCTTTCTTT. Translation gives CASHIDRGTEAFF.

The V gene is TRBV7-2, the J gene TRBJ2-7; TRBD1 matches at 10 bases. Germline V CDR1 and CDR2: SGHTA, FQGNSA. Losses at the gene ends were 3 bases for V and 3 bases for J; bases not matched to a gene: 5. This CDR3 has 15 residues. CDR3 in amino acids: CASSFLDRGRYEQYF. The CDR3 coding sequence is TGTGCCAGCAGCTTTTTAGACAGGGGGCGCTACGAGCAGTACTTC.

The chain has TRBV7-8 and TRBJ2-5, with 8 bases identical to TRBD2. CDR1 is SGHVS, CDR2 FQNEAQ, per germline. J lost 0 bases, V lost 10 bases, and 10 bases had no gene match. The CDR3 is made up of 15 amino acids. In nucleotides, the CDR3 is TGTGCCACAGCCCCCCTGGGACTAGACCAAGAGACCCAGTACTTC. Its protein product is CATAPLGLDQETQYF.

The chain employs TRBV10-3 and TRBJ1-2; 12 bases are a match to TRBD1. The V gene end was trimmed by 6 bases and the J gene end by 2 bases; junction bases not matched to a gene: 1. This CDR3 comprises 14 residues. Per germline, CDR1 ENHRY and CDR2 SYGVKD. The CDR3 DNA sequence: TGTGCCATCAGGGGGACAGGGGGCAACTATGGCTACACCTTC. This sequence encodes CAIRGTGGNYGYTF.

In this sample, this clone turned up once. The V call is TRBV5-1, the J call TRBJ2-7, with 8 nucleotides matching TRBD1. CDR3 length: 13 residues. J gave up 1 base and V 4 bases, and 1 base lay outside the gene matches. Per the germline V gene, CDR1 is SGHRS and CDR2 is YFSETQ. This chain's CDR3 is CASSRQGSYEQYF. DNA for the CDR3: TGCGCCAGCAGCCGACAGGGGTCCTACGAGCAGTACTTC.

The V call is TRBV11-1, the J call TRBJ2-1; 12 bases match TRBD2. After removal of 2 bases from V and 5 bases from J, the junction contained 7 bases not matched to a gene. This CDR3 is 17 amino acids long. Germline V lookup: CDR1 SGHAT, CDR2 FQDESV (reference sequence). CDR3 residues: CASSLRLGLAGHNEQFF. The CDR3 nucleotides read TGTGCCAGCAGCTTACGCCTGGGACTAGCGGGTCACAATGAGCAGTTCTTC. The full variable domain, with the rest looked up from reference TRBV11-1 and TRBJ2-1, is EAEVAQSPRYKITEKSQAVAFWCDPISGHATLYWYRQILGQGPELLVQFQDESVVDDSQLPKDRFSAERLKGVDSTLKIQPAELGDSAMYLCASSLRLGLAGHNEQFFGPGTRLTVL.

This clone was counted only a few times. The chain carries TRBV18 and TRBJ2-1; the match to TRBD1 covers 10 bases. CDR3 length equals 16 residues. J was trimmed by 4 bases and V by 1 base; bases with no gene match: 4. Per germline, CDR1 KGHSH and CDR2 LQKENI. CDR3 coding DNA: TGTGCCAGCTCACCACAGTCGGGACAGGGGTACAATGAGCAGTTCTTC. Protein: CASSPQSGQGYNEQFF.

The J gene is TRBJ2-7, the V gene TRBV10-3; D unclear. Trimming cost V 2 bases and J 2 bases, with 4 bases left between them. Germline V gene data show CDR1 as ENHRY and CDR2 as SYGVKD. The CDR3 spans 12 residues. The CDR3 here is CAISEATYEQYF. In DNA form, the CDR3 reads TGTGCCATCAGTGAGGCGACCTACGAGCAGTACTTC.

The V call is TRBV11-3, the J call TRBJ1-1, with TRBD1 as a possible D gene (5 bases). V dropped 0 bases and J dropped 10 bases, with 15 bases sitting between them. This CDR3 has 14 amino acids. Germline CDR1 SGHNT, CDR2 YENEEA. The CDR3 protein is CASSLDQSPGGAFF. DNA of the CDR3: TGTGCCAGCAGCTTAGATCAGAGCCCCGGGGGAGCTTTCTTT. Drawing the rest from reference TRBV11-3 and TRBJ1-1, the complete variable domain is EAGVVQSPRYKIIEKKQPVAFWCNPISGHNTLYWYLQNLGQGPELLIRYENEEAVDDSQLPKDRFSAERLKGVDSTLKIQPAELGDSAVYLCASSLDQSPGGAFFGQGTRLTVV.

This clone came up once. The chain combines TRBV5-1 with TRBJ2-2; 7 bases agree with TRBD1. Unmatched junction bases numbered 3, after V lost 1 base and J lost 3 bases. This CDR3 is 15 amino acids long. Germline V gene data show CDR1 as SGHRS and CDR2 as YFSETQ. The DNA of the CDR3 is TGCGCCAGCAGCTTGAGGGGGCCTGACACCGGGGAGCTGTTTTTT. This translates into CASSLRGPDTGELFF.